This T cell receptor (beta chain) appears in the sequencing data of a study of technical replicates of blood from a few donors. CDR1 is MNHEY and CDR2 is SVGAGI in the germline V gene. The CDR3 covers 15 residues. With 6 bases clipped from V and 4 bases from J, the junction kept 9 bases outside the gene matches. The method was immunoSEQ multiplex PCR; TCRdb's version includes in-frame clones alone and lacks a portion of them. The data hold 74,000 or so clones, with around 96% observed a single time. Sequenced sample: T cells isolated from PBMCs. The chain joins TRBV6-5 to TRBJ1-1; TRBD1 matches at 9 bases. This receptor was obtained from a human donor in good health. For the CDR3, the DNA is TGTGCCAGCAGCTCGACCGGGACAGGGAGCACTGAAGCTTTCTTT. This translates into CASSSTGTGSTEAFF.